The 22 T cell receptor beta chains in this list originate from one sample, sequenced in a study of blood T cell repertoires in COVID-19 (dated by TCRdb to the early 2020s). Libraries were built with the immunoSEQ multiplex PCR assay. Entries here come from immuneACCESS through TCRdb and include only in-frame sequences with V and J called. Some clones fail to appear in such tables; in the studies checked, an unresolved V gene covers under half of the shortfall, and the cause of the remainder is unknown. This sample has 65,000 to 80,000 clones in its table, and more than 75% of those were observed once. About an eighth of the sample lies in the top ten. The sample consisted of peripheral blood. These receptor sequences come from a human donor in a cohort sampled during active COVID-19.

The gene calls are TRBV3-1 (or the pseudogene TRBV3-2) and TRBJ2-5; 7 nucleotides line up with TRBD1. Germline trimming cut 5 bases from V and 2 bases from J; bases unmatched to any gene: 5. The V gene's germline CDR1 is LGHDT and CDR2 YNNKEL (reference sequence). There are 14 residues in the CDR3. CDR3 DNA sequence: TGTGCCAGCAGCACCCGGACAGGACAAGAGACCCAGTACTTC. Translating it yields CASSTRTGQETQYF.

This chain uses TRBV19 with TRBJ2-5; 7 bases fit TRBD2. Germline loops: CDR1 LNHDA, CDR2 SQIVND (reference sequence). The CDR3 consists of 14 residues. J gave up 4 bases and V 7 bases, and 9 bases lay outside the gene matches. The CDR3 DNA sequence: TGTGCCAGTAACCCTAGCGGCCTGGGAGAGACCCAGTACTTC. It encodes CASNPSGLGETQYF.

The count of this clone is one. The same CDR3 is also encoded by other DNA sequences in this sample. The chain couples TRBV5-1 to TRBJ2-3, with D perhaps TRBD2 (6 bases). The CDR3 length is 15 residues. V was trimmed by 0 bases and J by 2 bases, leaving 10 bases between them. Germline CDR1 is SGHRS and CDR2 is YFSETQ. CDR3 sequence: CASSLGGGNTDTQYF. The CDR3, as DNA: TGCGCCAGCAGCTTGGGTGGCGGGAACACAGATACGCAGTATTTT. The complete variable domain, with remaining parts taken from reference TRBV5-1 and TRBJ2-3, reads KAGVTQTPRYLIKTRGQQVTLSCSPISGHRSVSWYQQTPGQGLQFLFEYFSETQRNKGNFPGRFSGRQFSNSRSEMNVSTLELGDSALYLCASSLGGGNTDTQYFGPGTRLTVL.

With respect to this clone: Its ends do not fully match the called genes, so a read error is possible. The chain combines TRBV6-1 with TRBJ1-2, with 9 positions matching TRBD1. The V gene's germline CDR1 is MNHNS and CDR2 SASEGT. There are 14 residues in the CDR3. CDR3 residues: CASREAGTGFGYTF. DNA for the CDR3: TGTGCCAGCAGAGAAGCCGGGACAGGGTTTGGCTACACCTTC.

The rearrangement links TRBV6-5 to TRBJ1-6, with D perhaps matching TRBD1 (6 bases). Per the germline V gene, CDR1 is MNHEY and CDR2 is SVGAGI. The CDR3 totals 14 residues. Trimming cost V 4 bases and J 8 bases, with 12 bases left between them. The CDR3 sequence is CASSSQGRHSPLHF. CDR3 nucleotide sequence: TGTGCCAGCAGTTCACAGGGACGCCATTCACCCCTCCACTTT.

This chain joins TRBV7-6 and TRBJ2-7, with 7 bases that match TRBD1. In germline, CDR1 is SGHVS, CDR2 FNYEAQ. V was pared by 4 bases and J by 6 bases, with 12 bases of the junction left unmatched. The length of the CDR3 is 15 residues. For the CDR3, the DNA is TGTGCCAGCAGCTCTGAGGGCAGGGGGACGGGCGAGCAGTACTTC. This codes for CASSSEGRGTGEQYF. Together with reference TRBV7-6 and TRBJ2-7, the CDR3 gives the full variable domain: GAGVSQSPRYKVTKRGQDVALRCDPISGHVSLYWYRQALGQGPEFLTYFNYEAQQDKSGLPNDRFSAERPEGSISTLTIQRTEQRDSAMYRCASSSEGRGTGEQYFGPGTRLTVT.

The CDR3 sequence: CASSLDGGGGAPGELFF. The CDR3 DNA follows: TGTGCCAGCAGCTTAGATGGTGGCGGGGGGGCCCCCGGGGAGCTGTTTTTT. The gene calls are TRBV11-2 and TRBJ2-2, with TRBD2 identical over 9 bases. Trimming removed 0 bases from V and 6 bases from J; junction bases left unmatched: 8. The CDR3 extends over 17 amino acids. Looked up from germline, CDR1 is SGHAT and CDR2 is FQNNGV.

This sequence joins TRBV7-3 and TRBJ2-1; maybe TRBD1 (5 bases). V lost 2 bases and J lost 9, with 14 bases in between. Germline V gene lookup returns CDR1 SGHTA and CDR2 FQGTGA. The CDR3 is made up of 14 amino acids. In nucleotides, the CDR3 is TGTGCCAGCAGCTTAGGACCAGGGTCCCCTGAGCAGTTCTTC. This encodes CASSLGPGSPEQFF.

A few counts support this clone. This sequence joins TRBV7-9 and TRBJ2-1, with 7 bases lining up with TRBD2. The CDR3 runs to 15 residues. V lost 5 bases, J lost 9 bases, and 13 bases stayed unmatched. Germline lookup yields CDR1 SEHNR and CDR2 FQNEAQ (reference sequence). The CDR3 loop is CASSPSSLAVGEQFF. The DNA of the CDR3 is TGTGCCAGCAGCCCTTCCAGCCTAGCGGTAGGTGAGCAGTTCTTC.

The rearrangement uses TRBV5-1 and TRBJ1-4, with D possibly matching TRBD1 (5 bases). The germline gives CDR1 SGHRS, CDR2 YFSETQ. The CDR3 is 14 amino acids. Trimming took off 0 bases at V and 4 bases at J, with 7 bases between the two ends. In DNA, the CDR3 is TGCGCCAGCAGCTTGGAGGGGAATAATGAAAAACTGTTTTTT. Its protein is CASSLEGNNEKLFF. Variable domain in full (rest from reference TRBV5-1 and TRBJ1-4): KAGVTQTPRYLIKTRGQQVTLSCSPISGHRSVSWYQQTPGQGLQFLFEYFSETQRNKGNFPGRFSGRQFSNSRSEMNVSTLELGDSALYLCASSLEGNNEKLFFGSGTQLSVL.

The V and J genes are TRBV2 and TRBJ2-7; D is ambiguous. The V end lost 2 bases, the J end lost 0 bases, and 11 bases lay between the germline ends. In germline, CDR1 is SNHLY, CDR2 FYNNEI. The CDR3 length is 15 residues. The CDR3 is CASSELASLSYEQYF. Written as DNA, the CDR3 is TGTGCCAGCAGTGAATTGGCCAGTCTCTCCTACGAGCAGTACTTC.

The chain couples TRBV9 to TRBJ1-1; D gene ambiguous. Trimming took off 0 bases at V and 2 bases at J, with 5 bases between the two ends. CDR1 and CDR2 (germline): SGDLS, YYNGEE. The CDR3 is made up of 13 amino acids. The CDR3 DNA is TGTGCCAGCAGCGTAGACTTAAACACTGAAGCTTTCTTT. This codes for CASSVDLNTEAFF.

The chain uses TRBV5-6 and TRBJ1-3; 7 nucleotides align to TRBD1. Unmatched junction bases numbered 2, after V lost 0 bases and J lost 8 bases. This CDR3 spans 13 amino acids. Germline lookup yields CDR1 SGHDT and CDR2 YYEEEE. The CDR3 sequence is CASSLDRGYTIYF. In DNA, the CDR3 is TGTGCCAGCAGCTTGGACAGGGGATACACCATATATTTT.

The chain has TRBV6-5 and TRBJ2-5, with 8 bases aligning to TRBD1. Trimming cost V 6 bases and J 1 base; bases outside gene matches: 7. Germline CDR1 MNHEY, CDR2 SVGAGI. This CDR3 has 15 amino acids. CDR3 sequence (DNA): TGTGCCAGCAGCCGTGGGACAGGAGGCCAAGAGACCCAGTACTTC. It is translated as CASSRGTGGQETQYF.

This chain's CDR3 is CASSLRADKSYEQYF. The CDR3, as DNA: TGTGCCAGCAGTTTAAGGGCGGACAAATCCTACGAGCAGTACTTC. The V call is TRBV27, the J call TRBJ2-7; possible D gene TRBD1, 5 bases. Germline assignment: CDR1 MNHEY and CDR2 SMNVEV (reference sequence). With 2 bases removed from V and 1 base from J, the gap between germline ends came to 12 bases. The CDR3 loop spans 15 amino acids.

The rearrangement links TRBV5-1 to TRBJ2-2; D may be TRBD2 (6 bases). V dropped 4 bases and J dropped 3 bases, with 16 bases sitting between them. This CDR3 is built from 16 residues. Germline V gene data show CDR1 as SGHRS and CDR2 as YFSETQ. The CDR3 spells CASSGSAGIYTGELFF. The CDR3 DNA sequence: TGCGCCAGCAGCGGCTCTGCGGGGATATACACCGGGGAGCTGTTTTTT.

The genes are TRBV6-5 and TRBJ1-1; tentatively, D is TRBD1 (6 bases). The V gene's germline CDR1 is MNHEY and CDR2 SVGAGI. There are 14 residues in the CDR3. V was trimmed by 5 bases and J by 7 bases, leaving 17 bases between them. DNA for the CDR3: TGTGCCAGCAGTACAGGGACCGTCTTTAATGAAGCTTTCTTT. It encodes CASSTGTVFNEAFF.

Of note for this clone: The same CDR3 also results from other DNA sequences found in this sample. This sequence joins TRBV18 and TRBJ2-7; 7 nucleotides line up with TRBD1. The CDR3 loop spans 14 amino acids. Germline CDR1 KGHSH, CDR2 LQKENI. The V and J ends lost 6 bases and 0 bases, in that order; junction bases with no gene match: 5. CDR3 in DNA: TGTGCCAGCTCTCCCGGGACAGTCTCCTACGAGCAGTACTTC. Its translation is CASSPGTVSYEQYF.

V gene TRBV20-1 combines with J gene TRBJ2-4, with TRBD1 matching 8 bases. The CDR3 spans 11 residues. Trimming removed 7 bases from V and 4 bases from J; junction bases left unmatched: 0. CDR1 is DFQATT and CDR2 is SNEGSKA in the germline V gene (reference sequence). The CDR3 DNA sequence: TGCAGTGGGGACAGGAAAAACATTCAGTACTTC. Protein sequence: CSGDRKNIQYF.

The chain joins TRBV6-1 to TRBJ2-2; D gene ambiguous. The CDR3 has 13 amino acids. The V and J ends lost 2 bases and 5 bases respectively, with 6 bases between them. Germline V gives CDR1 MNHNS, CDR2 SASEGT. For the CDR3, the DNA is TGTGCCAGCAGTGAATCTCTAACCGGGGAGCTGTTTTTT. It specifies CASSESLTGELFF.

The V call is TRBV29-1, the J call TRBJ2-7, with 7 bases fitting TRBD1. CDR3 length: 13 residues. Germline loops: CDR1 SQVTM, CDR2 ANQGSEA. J lost 3 bases, V lost 6 bases, and 8 bases had no gene match. CDR3 bases: TGCAGCGTCGAGGCGACAGGGAACTACGAGCAGTACTTC. Its translation: CSVEATGNYEQYF.

The CDR3 DNA sequence: TGTGCCTGGAGTGTGAGTCCAACTCTCTCTGGGGCCAACGTCCTGACTTTC. Amino acids: CAWSVSPTLSGANVLTF. The V call is TRBV30, the J call TRBJ2-6; D unclear. The ends were cut back, 0 bases at V and 0 bases at J, with 12 bases in the middle. CDR3 length: 17 amino acids. Germline lookup yields CDR1 GTSNPN and CDR2 SVGIG (reference sequence).